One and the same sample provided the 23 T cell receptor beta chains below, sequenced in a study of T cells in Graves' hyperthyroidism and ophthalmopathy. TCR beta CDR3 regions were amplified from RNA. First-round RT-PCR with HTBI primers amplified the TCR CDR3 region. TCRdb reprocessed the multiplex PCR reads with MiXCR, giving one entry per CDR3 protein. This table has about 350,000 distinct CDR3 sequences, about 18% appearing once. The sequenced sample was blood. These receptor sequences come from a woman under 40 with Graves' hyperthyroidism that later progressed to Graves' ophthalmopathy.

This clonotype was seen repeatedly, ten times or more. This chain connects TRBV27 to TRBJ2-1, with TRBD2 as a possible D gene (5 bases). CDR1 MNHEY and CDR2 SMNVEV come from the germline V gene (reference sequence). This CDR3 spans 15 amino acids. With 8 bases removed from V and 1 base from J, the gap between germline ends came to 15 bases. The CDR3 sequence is CASHGSGKSYNEQFF. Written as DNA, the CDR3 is TGTGCCAGCCATGGTTCGGGGAAATCCTACAATGAGCAGTTCTTC.

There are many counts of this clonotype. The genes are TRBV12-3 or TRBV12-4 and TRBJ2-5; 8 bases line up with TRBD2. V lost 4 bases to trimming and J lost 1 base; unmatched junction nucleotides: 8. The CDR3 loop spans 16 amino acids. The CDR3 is CASSSGGRQAQETQYF. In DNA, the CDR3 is TGTGCCAGCAGTTCGGGGGGGCGACAGGCCCAAGAGACCCAGTACTTC.

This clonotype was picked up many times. In DNA, the CDR3 is TGTGCCAGCACCCCTCAGCGGTGGATACAGAGGGAGGAGACCCAGTACTTC. This sequence encodes CASTPQRWIQREETQYF. V is TRBV7-6 and J is TRBJ2-5; D is possibly TRBD2 (5 bases). V lost 7 bases and J lost 5, with 26 bases in between. The germline V gene has CDR1 SGHVS and CDR2 FNYEAQ. The CDR3 extends over 17 amino acids.

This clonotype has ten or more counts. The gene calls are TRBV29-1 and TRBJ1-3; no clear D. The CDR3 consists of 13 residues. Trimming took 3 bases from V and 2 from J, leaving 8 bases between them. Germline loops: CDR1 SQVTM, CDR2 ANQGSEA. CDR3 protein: CSVDLGTGNTIYF. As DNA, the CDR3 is TGCAGCGTTGATTTGGGGACTGGAAACACCATATATTTT.

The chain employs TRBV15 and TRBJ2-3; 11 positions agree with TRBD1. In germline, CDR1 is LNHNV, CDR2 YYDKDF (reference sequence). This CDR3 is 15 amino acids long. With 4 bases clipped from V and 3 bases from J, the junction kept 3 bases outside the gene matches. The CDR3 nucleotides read TGTGCCACCAGCACTGGACAGGGGGCGACAGATACGCAGTATTTT. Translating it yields CATSTGQGATDTQYF.

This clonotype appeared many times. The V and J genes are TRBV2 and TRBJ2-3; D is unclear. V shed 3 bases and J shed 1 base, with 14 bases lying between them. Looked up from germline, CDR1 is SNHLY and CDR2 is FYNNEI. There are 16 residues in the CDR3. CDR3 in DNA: TGTGCCAGCAGTGACGGGTTTGGGTCGGGCACAGATACGCAGTATTTT. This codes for CASSDGFGSGTDTQYF.

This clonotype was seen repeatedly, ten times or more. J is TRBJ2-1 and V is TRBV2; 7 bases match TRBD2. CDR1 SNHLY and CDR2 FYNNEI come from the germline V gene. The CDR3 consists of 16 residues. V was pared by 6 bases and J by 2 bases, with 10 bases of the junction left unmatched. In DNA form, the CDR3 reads TGTGCCAGCAGAGAGAGAGCGGGGCTGACCTACAATGAGCAGTTCTTC. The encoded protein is CASRERAGLTYNEQFF.

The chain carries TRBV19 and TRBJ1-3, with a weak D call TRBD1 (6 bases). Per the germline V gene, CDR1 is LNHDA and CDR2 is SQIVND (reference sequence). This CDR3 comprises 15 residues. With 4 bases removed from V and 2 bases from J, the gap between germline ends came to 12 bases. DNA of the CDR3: TGTGCCAGTAGTAGGACAGCGGGTCCTGGAAACACCATATATTTT. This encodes CASSRTAGPGNTIYF.

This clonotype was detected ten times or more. Written as DNA, the CDR3 is TGTGCCAGCAGTTTGGGTGGGGGGGGAGCCTCTGGCTACACCTTC. Encoded protein: CASSLGGGGASGYTF. The rearrangement uses TRBV28 and TRBJ1-2; a weak D match, TRBD1 (5 bases). V was pared by 3 bases and J by 7 bases, with 18 bases between. CDR3 length: 15 residues. CDR1 and CDR2 (germline): MDHEN, SYDVKM.

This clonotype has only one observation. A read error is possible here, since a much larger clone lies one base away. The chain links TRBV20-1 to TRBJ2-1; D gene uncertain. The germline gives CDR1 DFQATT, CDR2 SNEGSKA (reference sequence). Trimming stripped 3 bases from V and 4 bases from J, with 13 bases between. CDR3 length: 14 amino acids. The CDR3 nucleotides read TGCAGTGCTAGGGGTCCAGGAAGGTACAATGAGCAGTTCTTC. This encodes CSARGPGRYNEQFF.

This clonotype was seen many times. CDR3 DNA sequence: TGTGCCAGCAGCAAGAATACACTTAGCTCCTACAATGAGCAGTTCTTC. Translated, it gives CASSKNTLSSYNEQFF. This chain links TRBV7-8 with TRBJ2-1; no firm D call. In germline, CDR1 is SGHVS, CDR2 FQNEAQ. This CDR3 has 16 amino acids. V lost 5 bases to trimming and J lost 0 bases, with 14 bases between them.

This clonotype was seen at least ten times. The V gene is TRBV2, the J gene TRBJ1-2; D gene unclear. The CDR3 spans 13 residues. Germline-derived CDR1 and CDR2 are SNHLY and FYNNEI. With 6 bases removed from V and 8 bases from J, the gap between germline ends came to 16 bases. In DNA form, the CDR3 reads TGTGCCAGCAGCCTACTGGAGAGTGGAGGCTACACCTTC. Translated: CASSLLESGGYTF.

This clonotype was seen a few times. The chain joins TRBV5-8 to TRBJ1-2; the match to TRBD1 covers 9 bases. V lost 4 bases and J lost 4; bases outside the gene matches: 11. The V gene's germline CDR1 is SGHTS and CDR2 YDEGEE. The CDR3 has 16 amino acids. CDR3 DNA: TGTGCCAGCAGCGTGACGGGACAGGGTCCCCTCTATGGCTACACCTTC. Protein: CASSVTGQGPLYGYTF.

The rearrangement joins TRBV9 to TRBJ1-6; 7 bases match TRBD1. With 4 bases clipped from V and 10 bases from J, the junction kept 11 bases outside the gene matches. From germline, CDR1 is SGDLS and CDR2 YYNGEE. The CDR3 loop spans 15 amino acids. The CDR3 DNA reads TGTGCCAGCAGCCCCCGACAGGGTTTGCGGTCACCCCTCCACTTT. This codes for CASSPRQGLRSPLHF.

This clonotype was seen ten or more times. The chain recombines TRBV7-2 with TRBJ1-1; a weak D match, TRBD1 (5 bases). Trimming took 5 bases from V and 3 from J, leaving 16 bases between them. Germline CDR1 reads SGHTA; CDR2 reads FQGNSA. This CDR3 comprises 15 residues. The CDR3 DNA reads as TGTGCCAGCAGCCCCAGAGGGGCGAGGGACACTGAAGCTTTCTTT. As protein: CASSPRGARDTEAFF.

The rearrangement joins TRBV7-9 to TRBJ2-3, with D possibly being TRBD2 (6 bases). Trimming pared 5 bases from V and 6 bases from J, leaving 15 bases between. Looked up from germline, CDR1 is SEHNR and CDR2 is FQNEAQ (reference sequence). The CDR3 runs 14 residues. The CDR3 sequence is CASSIRGGSDTQYF. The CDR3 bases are TGTGCCAGCAGCATCCGTGGGGGGAGCGATACGCAGTATTTT.

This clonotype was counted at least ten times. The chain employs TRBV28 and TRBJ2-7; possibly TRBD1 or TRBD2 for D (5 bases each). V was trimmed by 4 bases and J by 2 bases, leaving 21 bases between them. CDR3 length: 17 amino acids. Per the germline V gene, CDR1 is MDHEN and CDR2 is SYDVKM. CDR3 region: CASSSGTTTKNPYEQYF. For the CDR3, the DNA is TGTGCCAGCAGTTCCGGGACCACGACTAAGAACCCCTACGAGCAGTACTTC. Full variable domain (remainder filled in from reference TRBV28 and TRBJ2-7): DVKVTQSSRYLVKRTGEKVFLECVQDMDHENMFWYRQDPGLGLRLIYFSYDVKMKEKGDIPEGYSVSREKKERFSLILESASTNQTSMYLCASSSGTTTKNPYEQYFGPGTRLTVT.

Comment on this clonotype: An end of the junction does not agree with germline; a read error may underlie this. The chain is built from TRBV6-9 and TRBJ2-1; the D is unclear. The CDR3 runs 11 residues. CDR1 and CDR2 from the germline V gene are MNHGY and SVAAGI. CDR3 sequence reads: CASIMVNEQSF. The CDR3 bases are TGTGCCAGCATTATGGTCAATGAGCAGTCCTTC.

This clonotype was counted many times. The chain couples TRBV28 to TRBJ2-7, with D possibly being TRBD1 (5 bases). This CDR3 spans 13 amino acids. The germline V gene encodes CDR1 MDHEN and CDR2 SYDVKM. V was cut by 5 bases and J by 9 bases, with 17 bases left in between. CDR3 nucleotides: TGTGCCAGCAGTCAACCGACAGCTTCGCGGCAGTACTTC. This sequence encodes CASSQPTASRQYF. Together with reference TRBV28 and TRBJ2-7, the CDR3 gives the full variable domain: DVKVTQSSRYLVKRTGEKVFLECVQDMDHENMFWYRQDPGLGLRLIYFSYDVKMKEKGDIPEGYSVSREKKERFSLILESASTNQTSMYLCASSQPTASRQYFGPGTRLTVT.

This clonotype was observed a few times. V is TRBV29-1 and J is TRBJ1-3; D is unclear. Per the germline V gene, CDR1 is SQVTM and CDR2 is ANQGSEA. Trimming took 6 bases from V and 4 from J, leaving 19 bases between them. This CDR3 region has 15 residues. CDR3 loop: CSVADDPTIGNTIYF. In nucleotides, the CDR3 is TGCAGCGTCGCCGACGACCCCACGATCGGAAACACCATATATTTT.

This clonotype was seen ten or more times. This chain's CDR3 is CASSIQGLRDTIYF. The CDR3 bases are TGTGCCAGCAGTATACAGGGTTTACGAGACACCATATATTTT. The V call is TRBV28, the J call TRBJ1-3; maybe TRBD1 (6 bases). CDR3 length: 14 amino acids. V was cut by 5 bases and J by 8 bases, with 16 bases left in between. Germline assignment: CDR1 MDHEN and CDR2 SYDVKM. The whole variable domain, remainder taken from reference TRBV28 and TRBJ1-3, is DVKVTQSSRYLVKRTGEKVFLECVQDMDHENMFWYRQDPGLGLRLIYFSYDVKMKEKGDIPEGYSVSREKKERFSLILESASTNQTSMYLCASSIQGLRDTIYFGEGSWLTVV.

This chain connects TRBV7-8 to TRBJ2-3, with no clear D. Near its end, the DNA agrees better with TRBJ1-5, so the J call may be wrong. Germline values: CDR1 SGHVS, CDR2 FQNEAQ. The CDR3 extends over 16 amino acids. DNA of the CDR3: TGTGCCAGCACCGGAGGGCGGGAAGCAGTCACAGATACGCAGCATTTT. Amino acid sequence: CASTGGREAVTDTQHF.

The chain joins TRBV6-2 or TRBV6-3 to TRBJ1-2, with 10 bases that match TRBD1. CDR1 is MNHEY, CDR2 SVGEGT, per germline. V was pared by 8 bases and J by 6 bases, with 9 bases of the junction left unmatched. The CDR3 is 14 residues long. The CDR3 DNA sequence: TGTGCCAGCCTACGGGGACAGGGGTATGATGGCTACACCTTC. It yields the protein CASLRGQGYDGYTF.